This T cell receptor (beta chain) derives from a study of cytomegalovirus exposure and HLA in healthy donors. Study-wide points: With high specificity and sensitivity, the classifier reportedly diagnosed cytomegalovirus status. First-cohort TCR clusters were later found to tend to co-occur in the roughly 110 validation repertoires.

Method: immunoSEQ multiplex PCR; TCRdb's copy keeps in-frame clones and lacks some. The repertoire holds over 200,000 clones, around 88% seen once, with around 3% in the top ten. Comment on this clone: Antigen specificity is unknown.

This TCR derives from a woman aged 18 to 35 in good health and CMV-seronegative. Sequenced material: PBMCs.

For the CDR3, the DNA is TGTGCCAGCAGTTATACAGGGGGCATAGAGTTCTTC. Amino acids: CASSYTGGIEFF. The chain recombines TRBV6-1 with TRBJ2-1, with TRBD1 matching over 9 bases. The CDR3 consists of 12 residues. Germline V gene data show CDR1 as MNHNS and CDR2 as SASEGT. V lost 5 bases to trimming and J lost 14 bases; unmatched junction nucleotides: 7.